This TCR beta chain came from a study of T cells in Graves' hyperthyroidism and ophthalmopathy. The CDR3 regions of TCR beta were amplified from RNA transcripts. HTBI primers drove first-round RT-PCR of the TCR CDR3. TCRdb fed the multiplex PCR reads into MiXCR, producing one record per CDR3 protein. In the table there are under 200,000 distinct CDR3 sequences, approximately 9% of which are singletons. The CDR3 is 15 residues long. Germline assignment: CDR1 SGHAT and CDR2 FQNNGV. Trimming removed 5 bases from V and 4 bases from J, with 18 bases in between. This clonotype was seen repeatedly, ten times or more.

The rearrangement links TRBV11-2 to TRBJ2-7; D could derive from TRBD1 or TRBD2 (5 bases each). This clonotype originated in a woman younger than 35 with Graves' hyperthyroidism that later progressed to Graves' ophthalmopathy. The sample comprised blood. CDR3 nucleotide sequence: TGTGCCAGCAGCCCCATTGTGGGACGCCTATACGAGCAGTACTTC. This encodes CASSPIVGRLYEQYF.